The T cell receptor (beta chain) under discussion was sequenced for a study of early T cells in non-severe SARS-CoV-2 infection. The wider study: The chains were unpaired, and the sequenced material was bulk RNA from unsorted whole blood.

In the library, individual cDNA molecules carried attached unique molecular identifiers. MiXCR, run by TCRdb on the 5' RACE reads, gives a single entry per CDR3 protein. This table holds more than 80,000 distinct CDR3 sequences, roughly 11% found once. At least ten counts were recorded for this clonotype. Its antigen is as yet unknown. The CDR3 loop spans 16 amino acids. Looked up from germline, CDR1 is GTSNPN and CDR2 is SVGIG (reference sequence). The V end was cut by 0 bases, the J end by 5 bases, with 16 bases between. Whole-study results and caveats: Matches to VDJdb favored anti-spike CD8 responses and missed private and CD4 specificities.

This receptor was obtained from an adult who was a healthcare worker with PCR-confirmed SARS-CoV-2 infection or an uninfected control (not recorded which). The chain combines TRBV30 with TRBJ1-4; D possibly corresponds to TRBD1 (5 bases). Source material: whole blood. CDR3 nucleotide sequence: TGTGCCTGGAGTGTCCACAGGCCTACCACCAATGAAAAACTGTTTTTT. Amino acid sequence: CAWSVHRPTTNEKLFF.